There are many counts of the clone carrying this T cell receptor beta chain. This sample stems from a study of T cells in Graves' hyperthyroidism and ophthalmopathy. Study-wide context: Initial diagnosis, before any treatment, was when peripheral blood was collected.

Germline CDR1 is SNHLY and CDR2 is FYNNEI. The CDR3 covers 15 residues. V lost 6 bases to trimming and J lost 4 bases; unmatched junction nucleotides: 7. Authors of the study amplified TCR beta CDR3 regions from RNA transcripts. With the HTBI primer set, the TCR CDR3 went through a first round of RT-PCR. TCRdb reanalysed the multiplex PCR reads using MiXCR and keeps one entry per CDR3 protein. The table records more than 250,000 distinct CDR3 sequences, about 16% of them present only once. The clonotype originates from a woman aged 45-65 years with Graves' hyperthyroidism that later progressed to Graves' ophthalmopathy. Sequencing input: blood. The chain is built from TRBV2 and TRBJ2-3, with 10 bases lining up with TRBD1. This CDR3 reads CASSGGQGVPDTQYF. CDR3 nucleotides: TGTGCCAGCAGCGGTGGACAGGGGGTCCCAGATACGCAGTATTTT.